Listed below are T cell receptor beta chains from one sample, sequenced in a study of response to subunit inactivated influenza vaccine. TCRdb independently ran MiXCR on the RT-PCR reads; one entry per CDR3 protein. The sample records hundreds of thousands of distinct CDR3 sequences, around 15% being singletons. This specimen consisted of PBMCs from blood, obtained around two weeks before vaccination. These receptors all come from a man aged 45-60 years who received an inactivated influenza vaccine. Each CDR3 is given with its conserved first and last residue. Fields, in order: J gene, V gene, CDR3 protein.

>TRBJ2-1|TRBV4-3
CASSQAKPGQGAWNEQFF
>TRBJ1-1|TRBV5-1
CASSANTEAFF
>TRBJ2-1|TRBV28
CASSLDYPDSYNEQFF
>TRBJ2-1|TRBV10-3
CAISDGRTSGDNEQFF
>TRBJ2-1|TRBV7-2
CASSLYGTGGSYEQFF
>TRBJ1-1|TRBV12-5
CASGLRTGTEAFF
>TRBJ1-2|TRBV5-1
CASSLDRGFHGYTF
>TRBJ2-1|TRBV9
CASSVAPGQGYNEQFF
>TRBJ1-1|TRBV12-3/TRBV12-4
CASSLTRDRDLPEAFF
>TRBJ2-1|TRBV18
CASSTGLAGQLSYNEQFF
>TRBJ2-7|TRBV6-2/TRBV6-3
CASSLNRYEQYF
>TRBJ2-5|TRBV28
CSVGGAAETQYF
>TRBJ1-1|TRBV10-3
CAISESVLRRTEAFF
>TRBJ2-7|TRBV12-3/TRBV12-4
CASSWGPGQGPNEQYF
>TRBJ1-5|TRBV7-2
CASSLVGWGNQPQHF
>TRBJ1-1|TRBV6-2/TRBV6-3
CASSKTPGATEAFF
>TRBJ2-2|TRBV10-3
CAITPDRQTVTGELFF
>TRBJ2-7|TRBV29-1
CSVVMPGTGQHLYEQYF
>TRBJ2-7|TRBV28
CASSYTGSHEQYF
>TRBJ2-7|TRBV7-6
CASSTRDVSEQYF
>TRBJ1-5|TRBV20-1
CSARDEGSNQPQHF
>TRBJ2-3|TRBV7-2
CASSPNRGPPDTQYF
>TRBJ1-1|TRBV5-1
CASSLEYTKTEAFF
>TRBJ1-1|TRBV5-1
CASSFQWDSREAFF
>TRBJ2-7|TRBV7-2
CASSPGKGGSEQYF
>TRBJ2-5|TRBV2
CASSDRTGQETQYF
>TRBJ2-1|TRBV12-3/TRBV12-4
CASSFVGAGGSYNEQFF
>TRBJ2-7|TRBV27
CASSKPRTGIYEQYF
>TRBJ1-5|TRBV28
CASSTTGVQPQHF
>TRBJ1-6|TRBV6-1
CASSAGQERNSPLHF
>TRBJ2-1|TRBV5-1
CASSFFGQGGYNEQFF
>TRBJ1-2|TRBV29-1
CSVDRYGYTF
>TRBJ2-3|TRBV4-2
CASSQTGLSGTDTQYF
>TRBJ2-5|TRBV29-1
CSVDGLAGGPETQYF
>TRBJ2-3|TRBV7-2
CASSLALGFTDTQYF
>TRBJ2-2|TRBV6-1
CASSNLGGRGTGELFF
>TRBJ2-1|TRBV29-1
CSVRVAGGYNEQFF
>TRBJ1-2|TRBV4-3
CASSSGTDYGYTF
>TRBJ1-2|TRBV4-2
CASSDRDRVVYGYTF
>TRBJ1-6|TRBV5-1
CASSELGQGSPRSPLHF
>TRBJ1-6|TRBV5-8
CASSLSFRGRNSPLHF
>TRBJ1-2|TRBV4-1
CASSQEVATGYGYTF
>TRBJ2-7|TRBV7-9
CASSSRDQPKEQYF
>TRBJ2-2|TRBV25-1
CASSMGIAGLFSGELFF
>TRBJ2-3|TRBV20-1
CSALAPGGADTQYF
>TRBJ1-1|TRBV11-2
CASSLSLIPTEAFF
>TRBJ2-1|TRBV6-5
CASSFRLAGGINEQFF
>TRBJ2-1|TRBV5-5
CATKMVGSREQFF
>TRBJ1-1|TRBV20-1
CSAASAGVEAFF
>TRBJ2-1|TRBV7-9
CASSLALTSGRDEQFF
>TRBJ1-3|TRBV11-2
CASRTNRGTIYF
>TRBJ1-5|TRBV6-5
CASSLGRARNQPQHF
>TRBJ2-2|TRBV5-6
CASSSGLGLAGTGELFF
>TRBJ2-1|TRBV25-1
CASSVRGGNEQFF
>TRBJ2-2|TRBV11-1
CASSLRVGGTGELFF